These 19 T cell receptor beta chains were sequenced from one sample in a study of blood T cell repertoires in COVID-19. Sequencing used immunoSEQ multiplex PCR; TCRdb keeps in-frame clones, though not all of them. The table includes around 300,000 clones, 80% to 90% detected once. The sequenced sample consisted of PBMCs or T cells enriched from blood (not recorded which). Receptors were obtained from a man aged 25 to 40 who had recovered from COVID-19.

This sequence joins TRBV7-9 and TRBJ2-7; D may be TRBD2 (6 bases). Germline loops: CDR1 SEHNR, CDR2 FQNEAQ (reference sequence). Trimming removed 5 bases from V and 5 bases from J, with 19 bases in between. The CDR3 extends over 15 amino acids. CDR3 residues: CASSVKLARGNEQYF. For the CDR3, the DNA is TGTGCCAGCAGCGTCAAACTAGCCCGAGGGAACGAGCAGTACTTC. Using reference TRBV7-9 and TRBJ2-7 for the parts outside the CDR3, the full variable domain is DTGVSQNPRHKITKRGQNVTFRCDPISEHNRLYWYRQTLGQGPEFLTYFQNEAQLEKSRLLSDRFSAERPKGSFSTLEIQRTEQGDSAMYLCASSVKLARGNEQYFGPGTRLTVT.

The chain recombines TRBV7-9 with TRBJ2-4, with 7 bases that match TRBD1. Germline V gene data show CDR1 as SEHNR and CDR2 as FQNEAQ (reference sequence). V lost 1 base and J lost 7; bases outside the gene matches: 4. The CDR3 contains 14 residues. CDR3 in DNA: TGTGCCAGCAGCTTAGTTGGCAGGGGGAACATTCAGTACTTC. It is translated as CASSLVGRGNIQYF.

V usage is TRBV6-5 and J usage is TRBJ1-5; 8 nucleotides agree with TRBD1. This CDR3 has 13 residues. Trimming removed 5 bases from V and 5 bases from J; junction bases left unmatched: 2. CDR1 is MNHEY, CDR2 SVGAGI, per germline. CDR3 in amino acids: CASSTDRDQPQHF. DNA for the CDR3: TGTGCCAGCAGTACGGACAGGGATCAGCCCCAGCATTTT.

The V and J genes are TRBV24-1 and TRBJ1-2; 11 positions agree with TRBD1. Germline V gene data show CDR1 as KGHDR and CDR2 as SFDVKD. This CDR3 has 15 amino acids. Trimming at V came to 3 bases and at J to 6 bases, leaving 5 bases not matched to a gene. CDR3 region: CATSDPGQGADGYTF. The DNA for the CDR3 is TGTGCCACCAGTGATCCCGGACAGGGGGCGGATGGCTACACCTTC.

The chain carries TRBV19 and TRBJ2-7; TRBD1 matches 10 bases. CDR1 and CDR2 from the germline V gene are LNHDA and SQIVND (reference sequence). V trimming: 7 bases; J trimming: 6 bases; junction bases outside the gene matches: 6. The CDR3 runs to 13 residues. The CDR3 nucleotides are TGTGCCAGTACCAGCCGGGACAGGGGCGAGCAGTACTTC. Its translation: CASTSRDRGEQYF.

The V gene is TRBV3-1 (or the pseudogene TRBV3-2), the J gene TRBJ2-4; 10 bases align to TRBD2. The CDR3 is 15 residues long. Germline V gene sequence: CDR1 LGHDT, CDR2 YNNKEL (reference sequence). V was pared by 4 bases and J by 8 bases, with 8 bases of the junction left unmatched. The CDR3 sequence is CASSPLIAGGYIQYF. CDR3 sequence (DNA): TGTGCCAGCAGCCCCCTTATAGCGGGGGGTTACATTCAGTACTTC.

The rearrangement joins TRBV30 to TRBJ1-6, with D possibly being TRBD1 (5 bases). Looked up from germline, CDR1 is GTSNPN and CDR2 is SVGIG (reference sequence). The CDR3 consists of 15 residues. V was trimmed by 3 bases and J by 0 bases, leaving 9 bases between them. The CDR3 here is CAWRGPNSYNSPLHF. The CDR3 coding sequence is TGTGCCTGGAGGGGGCCAAACTCCTATAATTCACCCCTCCACTTT. The whole variable domain, remainder taken from reference TRBV30 and TRBJ1-6, is SQTIHQWPATLVQPVGSPLSLECTVEGTSNPNLYWYRQAAGRGLQLLFYSVGIGQISSEVPQNLSASRPQDRQFILSSKKLLLSDSGFYLCAWRGPNSYNSPLHFGNGTRLTVT.

V is TRBV2 and J is TRBJ2-1; 10 nucleotides align to TRBD1. The CDR3 runs to 12 residues. V lost 6 bases and J lost 9; bases outside the gene matches: 2. Looked up from germline, CDR1 is SNHLY and CDR2 is FYNNEI. The CDR3 DNA sequence: TGTGCCAGCAGGCGGACAGGGGGTGAGCAGTTCTTC. Amino acid sequence: CASRRTGGEQFF.

J is TRBJ1-5 and V is TRBV10-2, with a tentative D call TRBD1 (5 bases). Germline V gene data show CDR1 as WSHSY and CDR2 as SAAADI. This CDR3 has 14 amino acids. V lost 2 bases and J 9 bases, leaving 14 bases between the germline ends. The CDR3 nucleotides are TGCGCCAGCAGTGAGGATCAGGGTAGTTGGCCCCAGCATTTT. This sequence encodes CASSEDQGSWPQHF.

This CDR3 reads CASSAGLAGIHNEQFF. CDR3 in DNA: TGTGCCAGCAGCGCGGGACTAGCGGGGATCCACAATGAGCAGTTCTTC. The genes are TRBV3-1 (or the pseudogene TRBV3-2) and TRBJ2-1, with 13 bases lining up with TRBD2. V lost 5 bases to trimming and J lost 5 bases; unmatched junction nucleotides: 6. The CDR3 runs to 16 residues. Germline V gives CDR1 LGHDT, CDR2 YNNKEL (reference sequence).

This chain connects TRBV4-2 to TRBJ2-1; 15 bases fit TRBD2. CDR1 LGHNA and CDR2 YNFKEQ come from the germline V gene. The CDR3 consists of 16 residues. V lost 3 bases to trimming and J lost 5 bases; unmatched junction nucleotides: 2. This CDR3 reads CASSHRTSGGDNEQFF. CDR3 DNA sequence: TGTGCCAGCAGCCATCGGACTAGCGGGGGGGACAATGAGCAGTTCTTC.

V and J are TRBV2 and TRBJ2-1, with TRBD1 matching over 9 bases. The CDR3 has 15 amino acids. With 5 bases clipped from V and 8 bases from J, the junction kept 10 bases outside the gene matches. Germline values: CDR1 SNHLY, CDR2 FYNNEI. For the CDR3, the DNA is TGTGCCAGCAGTCCAATACAGGGGGCTAAGGATGAGCAGTTCTTC. Translation: CASSPIQGAKDEQFF.

The chain is built from TRBV28 and TRBJ1-1; possibly TRBD1 for D (6 bases). Trimming removed 2 bases from V and 4 bases from J, with 14 bases in between. The V gene's germline CDR1 is MDHEN and CDR2 SYDVKM. The CDR3 is 15 residues long. The DNA of the CDR3 is TGTGCCAGCAGTTTAAGGGGGTTGTGGACCACTGAAGCTTTCTTT. Translation: CASSLRGLWTTEAFF.

The chain joins TRBV5-4 to TRBJ2-2; D remains ambiguous. CDR3 length: 14 residues. V lost 0 bases to trimming and J lost 5 bases, with 8 bases between them. Per the germline V gene, CDR1 is SGHNT and CDR2 is YYREEE (reference sequence). The CDR3 DNA sequence: TGTGCCAGCAGCTTGGGCAGTTCGACCGGGGAGCTGTTTTTT. Translating gives CASSLGSSTGELFF.

V gene TRBV11-2 combines with J gene TRBJ2-1, with a possible D match to TRBD2 (5 bases). The CDR3 covers 15 residues. Germline V gives CDR1 SGHAT, CDR2 FQNNGV. V was clipped by 1 base and J by 1 base, with 8 bases between them. The CDR3 DNA reads as TGTGCCAGCAGCTTAGGCGGGCCGTCCTACAATGAGCAGTTCTTC. It specifies CASSLGGPSYNEQFF.

The V and J genes are TRBV7-9 and TRBJ2-7; D is perhaps TRBD1 (6 bases). Trimming left V 6 bases short and J 7 bases short, with 13 bases between. The CDR3 runs 12 residues. The germline V gene encodes CDR1 SEHNR and CDR2 FQNEAQ (reference sequence). CDR3 amino acids: CASSNRAREQYF. CDR3 DNA: TGTGCCAGCAGTAACAGGGCTAGAGAGCAGTACTTC.

This clone showed up just once. The chain combines TRBV5-6 with TRBJ2-4; D might be TRBD1 (8 bases). This CDR3 region has 14 residues. The V gene's germline CDR1 is SGHDT and CDR2 YYEEEE. Trimming removed 4 bases from V and 6 bases from J, with 14 bases in between. CDR3 residues: CASSAQGGGNIQYF. In DNA, the CDR3 is TGTGCCAGCAGCGCACAGGGGGGGGGAAACATTCAGTACTTC.

This clone was seen more than once but under ten times. The gene calls are TRBV7-8 and TRBJ2-7; weak D call: TRBD1 (5 bases). The V gene lost 5 bases and the J gene lost 2 bases, with 16 bases spanning the gap. The CDR3 is made up of 15 amino acids. The germline gives CDR1 SGHVS, CDR2 FQNEAQ. CDR3 bases: TGTGCCAGCAGCATAGGACACGCCAGTACCTACGAGCAGTACTTC. Amino acid sequence: CASSIGHASTYEQYF.

The chain links TRBV27 to TRBJ2-7, with TRBD1 matching over 8 bases. The V gene end was trimmed by 6 bases and the J gene end by 3 bases; junction bases not matched to a gene: 16. The germline gives CDR1 MNHEY, CDR2 SMNVEV (reference sequence). This CDR3 is 17 amino acids long. The CDR3 here is CASSLGTGTGSFYEQYF. In nucleotides, the CDR3 is TGTGCCAGCAGCCTAGGAACCGGGACAGGCTCGTTCTACGAGCAGTACTTC.